The clone carrying this T cell receptor (beta chain) was counted between two and nine times. The V and J ends lost 6 bases and 0 bases respectively, with 18 bases between them. Germline CDR1 DFQATT, CDR2 SNEGSKA (reference sequence). CDR3 size: 16 residues. The data are from a study of blood T cells in healthy people across ages. Peripheral blood was drawn, about 9.1 milliliters per donor. No fewer than 7 million PBMCs went into each sample. A J-beta primer mix and a sample-barcoded 5' primer were used in a second PCR of roughly 6 to 12 cycles. Each CDR3 protein gets one entry after TCRdb re-called the 5' RACE reads with MiXCR. The top ten clones hold 3.7% of a sample with about 800,000 distinct CDR3 sequences, 20% to 30% of them seen once. The sample also formed part of further work on T cells of mothers and their children. Per that study: Maternal samples each gave over 8 million TCR beta CDR3 reads, and child samples roughly 3.3 million each.

The chain carries TRBV20-1 and TRBJ2-4, with D perhaps given as TRBD1 or TRBD2 (6 bases each). Sequenced sample: blood. The source of this sequence is a boy aged 5-17 years in good health. The CDR3 protein is CSAPGDSGLAKNIQYF. The CDR3 coding sequence is TGCAGTGCCCCAGGGGATTCGGGACTAGCCAAAAACATTCAGTACTTC.